The present entry profiles one T cell receptor (beta chain) with its context. Its antigen is undetermined. As to treatment: approximately 9-day PBMC culture with coronavirus spike peptide pools or control peptides (ViraFEST assay). Sequencing of the DNA from cultured CD4+ T cells was carried out with the Oncomine TCR Beta short-read assay. TCRdb redid the calling of the PCR reads with MiXCR, one entry per CDR3 protein. The data contain some 9,500 distinct CDR3 sequences, approximately 55% of them singletons. The germline V gene has CDR1 MNHEY and CDR2 SVGAGI. This CDR3 contains 15 residues. V lost 4 bases to trimming and J lost 0 bases, with 13 bases between them. The data are from a study of vaccination and CD4 T cells after COVID-19. The study, taken as a whole, reports: Convalescent patients displayed a median 86.3% of reactive clones emerging only post-vaccination.

J is TRBJ2-7 and V is TRBV6-5, with TRBD2 as a possible D gene (6 bases). The sequencing sample was made of CD4+ T cells from blood, cultured in vitro. The source of this sequence is a human donor who had recovered from COVID-19. The DNA for the CDR3 is TGTGCCAGCAGTTTTACGGGGGATCCCTCCTACGAGCAGTACTTC. As protein: CASSFTGDPSYEQYF.